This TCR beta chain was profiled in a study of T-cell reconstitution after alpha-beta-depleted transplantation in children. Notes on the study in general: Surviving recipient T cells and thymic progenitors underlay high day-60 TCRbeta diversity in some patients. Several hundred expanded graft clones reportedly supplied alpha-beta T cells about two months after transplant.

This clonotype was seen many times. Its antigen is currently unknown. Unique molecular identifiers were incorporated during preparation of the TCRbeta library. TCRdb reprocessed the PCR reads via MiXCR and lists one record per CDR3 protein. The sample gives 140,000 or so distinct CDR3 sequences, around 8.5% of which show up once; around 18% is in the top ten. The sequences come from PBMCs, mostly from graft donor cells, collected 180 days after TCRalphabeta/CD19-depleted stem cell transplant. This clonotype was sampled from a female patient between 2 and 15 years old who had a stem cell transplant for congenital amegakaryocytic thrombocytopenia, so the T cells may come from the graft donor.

CDR3 in DNA: TGTGCCAGCAGTCTTTCAGCAGGGAATGGCTACACCTTC. It yields the protein CASSLSAGNGYTF. The chain couples TRBV12-3 or TRBV12-4 to TRBJ1-2; D is possibly TRBD1 (5 bases). This CDR3 contains 13 residues. V lost 5 bases and J lost 6, with 13 bases in between.